A single sample is the source of the 11 T cell receptor beta chains below, sequenced in a study of blood T cell repertoires in COVID-19. Sequencing used immunoSEQ multiplex PCR; TCRdb keeps in-frame clones, though not all of them. The sample lists 150,000 to 170,000 clones, under 85% seen once, with 0.63% in the top ten. Sequencing used peripheral blood. These receptors were collected from a man in his 60s with COVID-19, enrolled during active disease.

The rearrangement joins TRBV30 to TRBJ1-2; 7 bases are shared with TRBD1. The ends lost 2 bases at V and 7 bases at J; junction bases unmatched: 13. The germline V gene has CDR1 GTSNPN and CDR2 SVGIG (reference sequence). The CDR3 sequence is 15 residues long. The CDR3 region has the DNA TGTGCCTGGAGTCCAAGGGGCAGGGGGGAGTTTGGCTACACCTTC. This gives the protein CAWSPRGRGEFGYTF. The variable domain in full, completed from reference TRBV30 and TRBJ1-2, reads SQTIHQWPATLVQPVGSPLSLECTVEGTSNPNLYWYRQAAGRGLQLLFYSVGIGQISSEVPQNLSASRPQDRQFILSSKKLLLSDSGFYLCAWSPRGRGEFGYTFGSGTRLTVV.

The chain joins TRBV29-1 to TRBJ1-4, with unresolved D. Germline lookup yields CDR1 SQVTM and CDR2 ANQGSEA. This CDR3 contains 17 residues. V shed 4 bases and J shed 0 bases, with 18 bases lying between them. CDR3 in DNA: TGCAGCGTTGGGGCTGTGAAAGGCCTTGCAACTAATGAAAAACTGTTTTTT. Translation: CSVGAVKGLATNEKLFF.

This clone was observed once. J is TRBJ1-3 and V is TRBV27; D is unresolved. Germline CDR1 and CDR2: MNHEY and SMNVEV (reference sequence). Trimming cost V 4 bases and J 2 bases, with 9 bases left between them. CDR3 size: 14 residues. The CDR3 reads CASSSGYAGNTIYF. DNA of the CDR3: TGTGCCAGCAGTTCCGGGTACGCTGGAAACACCATATATTTT.

This chain connects TRBV6-1 to TRBJ2-3; D not certain. The CDR3 length is 13 residues. The ends were cut back, 6 bases at V and 2 bases at J, with 9 bases in the middle. Germline loops: CDR1 MNHNS, CDR2 SASEGT. The DNA of the CDR3 is TGTGCCAGCAGGGCCCCCGACACAGATACGCAGTATTTT. Protein product: CASRAPDTDTQYF.

This rearrangement joins TRBV27 to TRBJ1-1; D is perhaps TRBD1 (5 bases). The V end lost 2 bases, the J end lost 0 bases, and 13 bases lay between the germline ends. Germline CDR1 MNHEY, CDR2 SMNVEV (reference sequence). The CDR3 covers 16 residues. CDR3 protein: CASSLRTTTVNTEAFF. The CDR3 nucleotides read TGTGCCAGCAGTTTACGCACAACGACAGTGAACACTGAAGCTTTCTTT.

This chain links TRBV11-3 with TRBJ2-2; TRBD2 agrees at 7 bases. The CDR3 length is 14 residues. V shed 8 bases and J 1 base; nucleotides not matched to a gene: 4. Germline CDR1 and CDR2: SGHNT and YENEEA. The CDR3 coding sequence is TGTGCCAGCGGGGAGGGTCTGAACACCGGGGAGCTGTTTTTT. Translated, it gives CASGEGLNTGELFF.

CDR3 region: CAVQKGDSGNTIYF. The CDR3 DNA reads TGTGCCGTCCAAAAGGGGGACTCTGGAAACACCATATATTTT. This chain uses TRBV28 with TRBJ1-3; TRBD1 might be the D (6 bases). Trimming left V 11 bases short and J 0 bases short, with 14 bases between. The CDR3 loop spans 14 amino acids. Germline loops: CDR1 MDHEN, CDR2 SYDVKM. Filled out from reference TRBV28 and TRBJ1-3, the complete variable domain reads DVKVTQSSRYLVKRTGEKVFLECVQDMDHENMFWYRQDPGLGLRLIYFSYDVKMKEKGDIPEGYSVSREKKERFSLILESASTNQTSMYLCAVQKGDSGNTIYFGEGSWLTVV.

The genes are TRBV28 and TRBJ1-4; a possible D gene is TRBD1 (5 bases). V gave up 3 bases and J gave up 4 bases, with 6 bases separating them. Germline CDR1 and CDR2: MDHEN and SYDVKM. This CDR3 spans 13 amino acids. DNA of the CDR3: TGTGCCAGCAGTTTCCAGGGTAATGAAAAACTGTTTTTT. Translated: CASSFQGNEKLFF.

The chain carries TRBV5-5 and TRBJ1-4; TRBD1 aligns across 8 bases. The CDR3 sequence is 16 residues long. Germline CDR1 and CDR2: SGHKS and YYEKEE (reference sequence). V was pared by 3 bases and J by 2 bases, with 6 bases of the junction left unmatched. CDR3 bases: TGTGCCAGCAGCTGGATGACAGGGGTCACTAATGAAAAACTGTTTTTT. Encoded protein: CASSWMTGVTNEKLFF.

The count of this clone is one. The gene calls are TRBV19 and TRBJ2-3; 8 bases agree with TRBD1. CDR1 and CDR2 (germline): LNHDA, SQIVND (reference sequence). Losses at the gene ends were 9 bases for V and 2 bases for J; bases not matched to a gene: 10. This CDR3 region has 15 residues. CDR3 sequence reads: CASTPGQAFTDTQYF. CDR3 bases: TGTGCCAGCACCCCGGGACAGGCCTTCACAGATACGCAGTATTTT.

V is TRBV5-1 and J is TRBJ2-6; 9 bases are a match to TRBD1. Germline V CDR1 and CDR2: SGHRS, YFSETQ. The CDR3 runs 16 residues. V gave up 4 bases and J gave up 3 bases; unmatched junction bases: 5. CDR3 DNA: TGCGCCAGCAGCGTGGGACAGGGAAATGGGGCCAACGTCCTGACTTTC. This gives the protein CASSVGQGNGANVLTF.